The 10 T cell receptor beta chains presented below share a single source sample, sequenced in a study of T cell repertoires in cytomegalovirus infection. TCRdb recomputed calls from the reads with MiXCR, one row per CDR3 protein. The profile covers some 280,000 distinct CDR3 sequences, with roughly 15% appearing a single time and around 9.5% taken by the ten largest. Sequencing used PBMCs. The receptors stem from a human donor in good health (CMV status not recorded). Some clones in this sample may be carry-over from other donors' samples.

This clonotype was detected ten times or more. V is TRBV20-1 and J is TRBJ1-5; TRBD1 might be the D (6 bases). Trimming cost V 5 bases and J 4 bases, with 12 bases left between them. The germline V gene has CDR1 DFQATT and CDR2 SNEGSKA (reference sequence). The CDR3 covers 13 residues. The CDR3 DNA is TGCAGTGCTCAACAGGGAGGGAATCAGCCCCAGCATTTT. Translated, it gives CSAQQGGNQPQHF.

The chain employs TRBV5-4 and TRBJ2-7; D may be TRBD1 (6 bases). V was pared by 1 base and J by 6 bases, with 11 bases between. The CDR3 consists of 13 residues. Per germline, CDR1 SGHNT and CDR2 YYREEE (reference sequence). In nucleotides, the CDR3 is TGTGCCAGCAGCTTGAGACAGGAAGTCGAGCAGTACTTC. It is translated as CASSLRQEVEQYF.

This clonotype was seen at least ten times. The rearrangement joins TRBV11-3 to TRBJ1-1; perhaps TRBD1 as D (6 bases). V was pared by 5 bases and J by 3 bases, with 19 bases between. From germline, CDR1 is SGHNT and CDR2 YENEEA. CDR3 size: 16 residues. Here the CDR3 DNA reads TGTGCCAGCAGCAAACCCGGACAGCCATATGACACTGAAGCTTTCTTT. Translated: CASSKPGQPYDTEAFF.

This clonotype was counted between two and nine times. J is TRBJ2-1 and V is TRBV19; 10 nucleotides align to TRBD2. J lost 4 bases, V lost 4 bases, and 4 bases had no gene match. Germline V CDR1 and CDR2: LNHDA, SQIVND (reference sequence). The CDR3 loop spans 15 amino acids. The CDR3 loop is CASSKLAGIYNEQFF. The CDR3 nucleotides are TGTGCCAGTAGTAAACTAGCGGGGATATACAATGAGCAGTTCTTC.

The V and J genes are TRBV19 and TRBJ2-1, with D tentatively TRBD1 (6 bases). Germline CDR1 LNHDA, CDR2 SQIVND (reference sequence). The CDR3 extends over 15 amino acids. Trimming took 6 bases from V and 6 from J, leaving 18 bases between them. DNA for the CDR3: TGTGCCAGTAGGATAACAGGGCCATCGTCCAATGAGCAGTTCTTC. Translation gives CASRITGPSSNEQFF.

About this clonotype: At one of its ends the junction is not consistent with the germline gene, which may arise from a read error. The chain's CDR3 is CASSHRGGPIYEQSF. The CDR3, as DNA: TGTGCCAGCAGCCACAGGGGGGGCCCAATCTACGAGCAGTCCTTC. This chain connects TRBV11-2 to TRBJ2-7; TRBD1 might be the D (8 bases). Per the germline V gene, CDR1 is SGHAT and CDR2 is FQNNGV. The CDR3 consists of 15 residues.

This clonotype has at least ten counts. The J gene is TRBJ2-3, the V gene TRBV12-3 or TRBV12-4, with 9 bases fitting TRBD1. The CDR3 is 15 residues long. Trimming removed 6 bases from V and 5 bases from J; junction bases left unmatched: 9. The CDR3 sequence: CASSSTGGWRDTQYF. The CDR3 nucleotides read TGTGCCAGCAGCTCGACAGGGGGTTGGAGAGATACGCAGTATTTT.

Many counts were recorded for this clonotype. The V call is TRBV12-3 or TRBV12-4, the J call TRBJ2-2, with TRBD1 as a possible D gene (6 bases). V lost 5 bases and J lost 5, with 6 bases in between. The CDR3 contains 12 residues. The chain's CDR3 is CASSRGTGELFF. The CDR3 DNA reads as TGTGCCAGCAGTAGGGGGACCGGGGAGCTGTTTTTT.

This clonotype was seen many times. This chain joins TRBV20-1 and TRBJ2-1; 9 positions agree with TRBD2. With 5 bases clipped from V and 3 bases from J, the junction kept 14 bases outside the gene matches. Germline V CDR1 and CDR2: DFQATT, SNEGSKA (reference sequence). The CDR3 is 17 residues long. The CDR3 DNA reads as TGCAGTGCTTTTCCTTTGGTAGCGGGGGAGGACTACAATGAGCAGTTCTTC. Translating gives CSAFPLVAGEDYNEQFF.

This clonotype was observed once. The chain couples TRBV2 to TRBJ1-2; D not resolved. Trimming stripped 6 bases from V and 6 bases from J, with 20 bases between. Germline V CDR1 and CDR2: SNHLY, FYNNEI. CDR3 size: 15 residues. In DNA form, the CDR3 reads TGTGCCAGCAGGGAGGCAGGCAGAGGCACTGATGGCTACACCTTC. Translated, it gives CASREAGRGTDGYTF. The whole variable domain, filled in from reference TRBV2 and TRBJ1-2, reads EPEVTQTPSHQVTQMGQEVILRCVPISNHLYFYWYRQILGQKVEFLVSFYNNEISEKSEIFDDQFSVERPDGSNFTLKIRSTKLEDSAMYFCASREAGRGTDGYTFGSGTRLTVV.